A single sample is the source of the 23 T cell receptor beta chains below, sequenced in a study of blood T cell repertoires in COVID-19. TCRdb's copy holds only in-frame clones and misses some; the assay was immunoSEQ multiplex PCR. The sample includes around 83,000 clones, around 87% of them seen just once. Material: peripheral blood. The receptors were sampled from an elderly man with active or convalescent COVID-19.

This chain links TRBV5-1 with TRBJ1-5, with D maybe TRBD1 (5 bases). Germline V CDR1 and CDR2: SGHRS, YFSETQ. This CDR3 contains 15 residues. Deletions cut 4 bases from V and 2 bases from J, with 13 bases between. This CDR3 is CASSPGNFGNQPQHF. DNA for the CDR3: TGCGCCAGCAGCCCAGGGAATTTTGGCAATCAGCCCCAGCATTTT. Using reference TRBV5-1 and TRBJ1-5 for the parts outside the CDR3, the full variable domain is KAGVTQTPRYLIKTRGQQVTLSCSPISGHRSVSWYQQTPGQGLQFLFEYFSETQRNKGNFPGRFSGRQFSNSRSEMNVSTLELGDSALYLCASSPGNFGNQPQHFGDGTRLSIL.

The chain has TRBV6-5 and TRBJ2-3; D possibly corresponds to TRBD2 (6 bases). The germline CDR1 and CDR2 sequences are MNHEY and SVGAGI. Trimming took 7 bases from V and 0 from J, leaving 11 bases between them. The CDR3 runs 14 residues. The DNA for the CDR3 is TGTGCCAGCATCGCAGCGGGCAGCACAGATACGCAGTATTTT. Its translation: CASIAAGSTDTQYF.

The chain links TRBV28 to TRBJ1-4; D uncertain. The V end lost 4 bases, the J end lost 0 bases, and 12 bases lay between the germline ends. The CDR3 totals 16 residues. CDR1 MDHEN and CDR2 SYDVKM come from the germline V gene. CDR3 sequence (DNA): TGTGCCAGCAGTTCCCCCAGGCCTACAACTAATGAAAAACTGTTTTTT. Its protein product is CASSSPRPTTNEKLFF. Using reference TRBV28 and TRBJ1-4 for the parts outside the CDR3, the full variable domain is DVKVTQSSRYLVKRTGEKVFLECVQDMDHENMFWYRQDPGLGLRLIYFSYDVKMKEKGDIPEGYSVSREKKERFSLILESASTNQTSMYLCASSSPRPTTNEKLFFGSGTQLSVL.

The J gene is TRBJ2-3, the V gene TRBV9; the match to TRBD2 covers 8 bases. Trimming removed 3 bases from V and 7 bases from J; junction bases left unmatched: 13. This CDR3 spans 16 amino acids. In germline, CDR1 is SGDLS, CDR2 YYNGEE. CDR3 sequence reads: CASSAGGSGNTYTQYF. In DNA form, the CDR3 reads TGTGCCAGCAGCGCCGGGGGTAGCGGGAATACATATACGCAGTATTTT.

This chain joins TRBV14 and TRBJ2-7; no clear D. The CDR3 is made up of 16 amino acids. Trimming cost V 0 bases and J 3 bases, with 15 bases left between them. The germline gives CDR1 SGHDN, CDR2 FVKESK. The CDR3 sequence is CASSQDTVQVFYEQYV. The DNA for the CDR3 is TGTGCCAGCAGCCAAGATACGGTTCAGGTGTTCTACGAGCAGTACGTC.

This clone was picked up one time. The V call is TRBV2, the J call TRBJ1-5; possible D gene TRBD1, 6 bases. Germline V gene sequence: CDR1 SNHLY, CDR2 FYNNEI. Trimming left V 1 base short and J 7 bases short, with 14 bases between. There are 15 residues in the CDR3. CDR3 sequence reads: CASSEVRGAGQPQHF. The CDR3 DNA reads TGTGCCAGCAGTGAAGTTCGGGGGGCGGGGCAGCCCCAGCATTTT.

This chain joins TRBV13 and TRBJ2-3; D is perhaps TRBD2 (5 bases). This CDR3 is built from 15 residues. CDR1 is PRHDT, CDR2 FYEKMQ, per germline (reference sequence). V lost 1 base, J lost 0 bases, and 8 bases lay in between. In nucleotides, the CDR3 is TGTGCCAGCAGCTTAGTGGGCGGGAGCACAGATACGCAGTATTTT. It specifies CASSLVGGSTDTQYF.

This CDR3 is CASSPEKVNTEAFF. The CDR3 bases are TGTGCCAGCTCACCGGAGAAGGTGAACACTGAAGCTTTCTTT. The rearrangement uses TRBV18 and TRBJ1-1; D unresolved. V lost 3 bases to trimming and J lost 0 bases, with 8 bases between them. The germline V gene encodes CDR1 KGHSH and CDR2 LQKENI. The CDR3 has 14 amino acids.

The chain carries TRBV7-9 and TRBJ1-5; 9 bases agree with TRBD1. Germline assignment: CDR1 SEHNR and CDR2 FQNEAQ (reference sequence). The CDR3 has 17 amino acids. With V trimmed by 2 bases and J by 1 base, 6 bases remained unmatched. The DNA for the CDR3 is TGTGCCAGCAGCTTATCAGGGACAGGGAGCAGCAATCAGCCCCAGCATTTT. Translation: CASSLSGTGSSNQPQHF.

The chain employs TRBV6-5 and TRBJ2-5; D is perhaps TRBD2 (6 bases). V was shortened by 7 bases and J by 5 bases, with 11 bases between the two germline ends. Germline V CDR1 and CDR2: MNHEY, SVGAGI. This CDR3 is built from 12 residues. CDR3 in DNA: TGTGCCAGCATCCCTCGGGGGGAGACCCAGTACTTC. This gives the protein CASIPRGETQYF.

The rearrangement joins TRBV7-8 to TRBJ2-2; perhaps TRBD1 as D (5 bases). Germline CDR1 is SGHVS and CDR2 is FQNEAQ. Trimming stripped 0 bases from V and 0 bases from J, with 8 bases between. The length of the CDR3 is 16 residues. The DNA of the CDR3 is TGTGCCAGCAGCTTAGCTGACAGCACGAACACCGGGGAGCTGTTTTTT. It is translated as CASSLADSTNTGELFF.

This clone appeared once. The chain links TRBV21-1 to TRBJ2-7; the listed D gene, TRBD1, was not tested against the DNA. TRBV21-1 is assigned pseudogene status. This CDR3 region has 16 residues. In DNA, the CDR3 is TGTGCCAGCAGCAAAGCTTGGGGACAGGGCTTACGTGAGCAGTACGTC. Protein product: CASSKAWGQGLREQYV.

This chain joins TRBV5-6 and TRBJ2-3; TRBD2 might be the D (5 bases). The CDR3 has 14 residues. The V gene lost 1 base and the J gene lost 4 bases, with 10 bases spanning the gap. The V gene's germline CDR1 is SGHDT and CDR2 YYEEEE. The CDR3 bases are TGTGCCAGCAGCTTGCGCAGGACTGCAGATACGCAGTATTTT. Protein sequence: CASSLRRTADTQYF.

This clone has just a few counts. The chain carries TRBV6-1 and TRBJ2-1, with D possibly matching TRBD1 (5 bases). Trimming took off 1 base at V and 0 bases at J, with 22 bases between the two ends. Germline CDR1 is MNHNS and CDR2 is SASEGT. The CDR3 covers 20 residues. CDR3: CASSEGWGRVPKNSYNEQFF. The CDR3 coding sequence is TGTGCCAGCAGTGAAGGGTGGGGCAGGGTGCCAAAAAACTCCTACAATGAGCAGTTCTTC.

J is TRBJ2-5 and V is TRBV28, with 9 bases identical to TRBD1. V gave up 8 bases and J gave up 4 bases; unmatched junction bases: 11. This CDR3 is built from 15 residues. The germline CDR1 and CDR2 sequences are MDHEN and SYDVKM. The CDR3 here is CASGNRGRSRETQYF. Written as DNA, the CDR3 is TGTGCCAGCGGGAACAGGGGGCGCTCTCGAGAGACCCAGTACTTC.

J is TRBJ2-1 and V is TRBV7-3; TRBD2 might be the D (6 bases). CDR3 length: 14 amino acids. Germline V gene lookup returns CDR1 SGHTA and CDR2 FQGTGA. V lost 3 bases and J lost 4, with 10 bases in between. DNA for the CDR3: TGTGCCAGCAGCTTTGGGGGGAAATACAATGAGCAGTTCTTC. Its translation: CASSFGGKYNEQFF.

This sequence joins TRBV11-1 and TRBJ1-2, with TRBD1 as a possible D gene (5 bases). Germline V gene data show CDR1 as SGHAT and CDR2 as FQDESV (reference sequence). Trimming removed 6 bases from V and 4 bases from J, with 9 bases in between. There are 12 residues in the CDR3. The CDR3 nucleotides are TGTGCCAGCAGGGGGCTCGGCTATGGCTACACCTTC. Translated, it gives CASRGLGYGYTF. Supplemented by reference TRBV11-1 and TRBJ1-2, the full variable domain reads EAEVAQSPRYKITEKSQAVAFWCDPISGHATLYWYRQILGQGPELLVQFQDESVVDDSQLPKDRFSAERLKGVDSTLKIQPAELGDSAMYLCASRGLGYGYTFGSGTRLTVV.

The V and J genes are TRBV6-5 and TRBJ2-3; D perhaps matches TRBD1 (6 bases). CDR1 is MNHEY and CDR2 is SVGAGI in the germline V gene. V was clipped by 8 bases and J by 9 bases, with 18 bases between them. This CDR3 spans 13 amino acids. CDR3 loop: CASGRTESGTQYF. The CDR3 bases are TGTGCCAGCGGCCGGACAGAGAGCGGCACGCAGTATTTT.

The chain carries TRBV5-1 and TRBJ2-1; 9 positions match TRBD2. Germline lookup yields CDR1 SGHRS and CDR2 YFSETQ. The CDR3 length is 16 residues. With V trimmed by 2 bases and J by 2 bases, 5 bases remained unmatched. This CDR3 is CASSFVASGAYNEQFF. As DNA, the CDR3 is TGCGCCAGCAGCTTCGTCGCTAGCGGGGCCTACAATGAGCAGTTCTTC. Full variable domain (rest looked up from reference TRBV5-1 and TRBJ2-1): KAGVTQTPRYLIKTRGQQVTLSCSPISGHRSVSWYQQTPGQGLQFLFEYFSETQRNKGNFPGRFSGRQFSNSRSEMNVSTLELGDSALYLCASSFVASGAYNEQFFGPGTRLTVL.

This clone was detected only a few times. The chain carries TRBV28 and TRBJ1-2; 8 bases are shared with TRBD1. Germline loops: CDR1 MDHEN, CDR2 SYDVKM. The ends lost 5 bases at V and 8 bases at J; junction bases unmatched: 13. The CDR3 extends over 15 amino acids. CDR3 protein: CASSATDRAVRGYTF. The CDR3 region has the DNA TGTGCCAGCAGTGCTACGGACAGGGCGGTGCGAGGCTACACCTTC.

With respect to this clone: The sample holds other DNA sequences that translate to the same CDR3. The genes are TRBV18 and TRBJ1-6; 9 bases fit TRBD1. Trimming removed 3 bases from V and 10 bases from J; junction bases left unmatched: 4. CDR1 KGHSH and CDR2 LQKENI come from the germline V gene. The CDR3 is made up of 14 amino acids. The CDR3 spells CASSPRDRDSPLHF. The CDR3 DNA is TGTGCCAGCTCACCCCGGGACAGGGACTCACCCCTCCACTTT.

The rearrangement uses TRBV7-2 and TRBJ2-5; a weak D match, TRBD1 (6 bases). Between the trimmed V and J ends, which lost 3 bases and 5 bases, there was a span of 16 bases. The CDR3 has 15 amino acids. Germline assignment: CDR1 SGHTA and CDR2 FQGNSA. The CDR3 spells CASSFQKGVGETQYF. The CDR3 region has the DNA TGTGCCAGCAGCTTCCAGAAGGGGGTCGGGGAGACCCAGTACTTC.

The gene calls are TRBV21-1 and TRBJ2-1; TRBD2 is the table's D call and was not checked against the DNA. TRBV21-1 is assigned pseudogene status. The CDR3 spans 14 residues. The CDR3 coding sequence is TGTGCCAACCCCCCGGGACTAAGAAATCATGAGCAGTTCTTC. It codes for CANPPGLRNHEQFF.